The 26 T cell receptor beta chains presented below share a single source sample, sequenced in a study of blood T cell repertoires in COVID-19. Using immunoSEQ multiplex PCR, the repertoire was profiled, and TCRdb retains in-frame clones only, with some absent. This sample has 75,000 to 100,000 clones, with roughly 80% found just once. The sequencing sample was made of peripheral blood. The receptors derive from a man between 60 and 75 years old with acute or convalescent COVID-19.

The sample holds many counts of this clone. The gene calls are TRBV25-1 and TRBJ1-2; 9 nucleotides match TRBD1. This CDR3 has 13 amino acids. V lost 5 bases, J lost 10 bases, and 8 bases stayed unmatched. Germline loops: CDR1 MGHDK, CDR2 SYGVNS. The CDR3 region is CASSTRQGEIYTF. Here the CDR3 DNA reads TGTGCCAGCAGTACCAGACAGGGGGAGATCTACACCTTC.

V and J are TRBV10-1 and TRBJ2-5, with a tentative D call TRBD1 (5 bases). Per the germline V gene, CDR1 is WNHNN and CDR2 is SYGVQD (reference sequence). This CDR3 region has 15 residues. Trimming removed 2 bases at V and 5 bases at J, with 15 bases between. For the CDR3, the DNA is TGCGCCAGCAGTGAGGGGGCCTTCACACAGGAGACCCAGTACTTC. Its translation: CASSEGAFTQETQYF.

The rearrangement joins TRBV6-6 to TRBJ1-1, with TRBD1 matching over 9 bases. The CDR3 has 15 amino acids. The V segment lost 0 bases and the J segment 5 bases; nucleotides outside the gene matches: 4. CDR1 is MNHNY and CDR2 is SVGAGI in the germline V gene (reference sequence). CDR3 sequence reads: CASSYSIQGATEAFF. The CDR3 DNA sequence: TGTGCCAGCAGTTACTCAATACAGGGGGCGACTGAAGCTTTCTTT.

The chain recombines TRBV28 with TRBJ2-1; TRBD1 aligns across 9 bases. The CDR3 covers 16 residues. With 6 bases clipped from V and 3 bases from J, the junction kept 9 bases outside the gene matches. CDR1 is MDHEN, CDR2 SYDVKM, per germline. The CDR3 spells CASRPTGTGNYNEQFF. The CDR3 DNA reads as TGTGCCAGCAGACCAACCGGGACAGGGAACTACAATGAGCAGTTCTTC.

The chain carries TRBV18 and TRBJ1-1, with TRBD1 identical over 8 bases. Germline assignment: CDR1 KGHSH and CDR2 LQKENI. The CDR3 is 14 amino acids. V dropped 5 bases and J dropped 5; count of bases not matched to a gene: 7. CDR3 loop: CASSTGQGGTEAFF. CDR3 nucleotide sequence: TGTGCCAGCTCAACAGGACAGGGCGGGACTGAAGCTTTCTTT.

This rearrangement joins TRBV5-1 to TRBJ2-2, with D possibly matching TRBD1 (6 bases). Trimming took off 3 bases at V and 5 bases at J, with 20 bases between the two ends. CDR1 SGHRS and CDR2 YFSETQ come from the germline V gene. The CDR3 spans 17 residues. The CDR3 coding sequence is TGCGCCAGCAGCTCGGAAGTTACTGGACAGACAACCGGGGAGCTGTTTTTT. Translation gives CASSSEVTGQTTGELFF.

The chain carries TRBV5-8 and TRBJ1-5; D uncertain. The CDR3 contains 17 residues. The V end lost 2 bases, the J end lost 7 bases, and 22 bases lay between the germline ends. Germline CDR1 SGHTS, CDR2 YDEGEE. The DNA for the CDR3 is TGTGCCAGCAGCTTAAGGAAGGTCTCACCGGAGGGACAGCCCCAGCATTTT. Translation: CASSLRKVSPEGQPQHF.

The chain couples TRBV19 to TRBJ1-2; D gene ambiguous. CDR1 is LNHDA and CDR2 is SQIVND in the germline V gene (reference sequence). Trimming stripped 6 bases from V and 8 bases from J, with 22 bases between. The length of the CDR3 is 15 residues. CDR3 amino acids: CASSMIRGSEEGYTF. DNA for the CDR3: TGTGCCAGTAGCATGATAAGAGGATCCGAGGAAGGCTACACCTTC.

The chain combines TRBV2 with TRBJ2-6; TRBD1 agrees at 12 bases. The CDR3 has 17 residues. The germline gives CDR1 SNHLY, CDR2 FYNNEI. J gave up 1 base and V 8 bases, and 6 bases lay outside the gene matches. The CDR3, as DNA: TGTGCCAGCGGGGACAGGGGGCGGTCTTCTGGGGCCAACGTCCTGACTTTC. Amino acids: CASGDRGRSSGANVLTF. The complete variable domain, with remaining parts taken from reference TRBV2 and TRBJ2-6, reads EPEVTQTPSHQVTQMGQEVILRCVPISNHLYFYWYRQILGQKVEFLVSFYNNEISEKSEIFDDQFSVERPDGSNFTLKIRSTKLEDSAMYFCASGDRGRSSGANVLTFGAGSRLTVL.

This sequence joins TRBV5-1 and TRBJ2-2; tentatively, D is TRBD1 (5 bases). The CDR3 is 15 residues long. Trimming took 3 bases from V and 0 from J, leaving 9 bases between them. The germline V gene encodes CDR1 SGHRS and CDR2 YFSETQ. DNA for the CDR3: TGCGCCAGCAGCTCGACAGATCCGAACACCGGGGAGCTGTTTTTT. This sequence encodes CASSSTDPNTGELFF.

This clone was seen more than once but under ten times. The rearrangement joins TRBV2 to TRBJ2-1, with 7 bases that match TRBD1. CDR1 is SNHLY and CDR2 is FYNNEI in the germline V gene. The V and J ends lost 7 bases and 2 bases, in that order; junction bases with no gene match: 8. This CDR3 comprises 15 residues. CDR3 sequence reads: CASKRDRVAYNEQFF. The CDR3, as DNA: TGTGCCAGCAAGCGAGACAGGGTTGCCTACAATGAGCAGTTCTTC.

The chain recombines TRBV19 with TRBJ1-1, with D possibly being TRBD1 (6 bases). Trimming cost V 7 bases and J 1 base, with 10 bases left between them. Germline-derived CDR1 and CDR2 are LNHDA and SQIVND (reference sequence). This CDR3 has 13 amino acids. The CDR3 spells CASNDRPNTEAFF. CDR3 DNA sequence: TGTGCCAGTAATGACAGGCCGAACACTGAAGCTTTCTTT.

The chain couples TRBV24-1 to TRBJ2-2, with a possible D match to TRBD1 (5 bases). The CDR3 totals 15 residues. CDR1 KGHDR and CDR2 SFDVKD come from the germline V gene. The V end was cut by 1 base, the J end by 2 bases, with 7 bases between. The CDR3 nucleotides read TGTGCCACCAGTGATTTAGGACACAACACCGGGGAGCTGTTTTTT. This sequence encodes CATSDLGHNTGELFF.

This clone was recorded only once. The V and J genes are TRBV5-4 and TRBJ2-1; 11 nucleotides align to TRBD2. The CDR3 totals 16 residues. With V trimmed by 5 bases and J by 0 bases, 4 bases remained unmatched. Germline assignment: CDR1 SGHNT and CDR2 YYREEE (reference sequence). Here the CDR3 reads CASSSTSGISYNEQFF. CDR3 nucleotide sequence: TGTGCCAGCAGTTCGACTAGCGGGATCTCCTACAATGAGCAGTTCTTC.

Only a few counts were recorded for this clone. The genes are TRBV3-1 (or the pseudogene TRBV3-2) and TRBJ1-6, with 9 bases fitting TRBD1. The germline CDR1 and CDR2 sequences are LGHDT and YNNKEL (reference sequence). This CDR3 is 15 amino acids long. The junction had 8 bases not matched to a gene; V was cut back by 4 bases and J by 10 bases. The CDR3 sequence is CASSLYGTGRSPLHF. The CDR3 DNA follows: TGTGCCAGCAGCCTCTACGGGACAGGGCGCTCACCCCTCCACTTT.

V and J are TRBV4-1 and TRBJ2-2; no reliable D call. Trimming took off 0 bases at V and 6 bases at J, with 8 bases between the two ends. Per germline, CDR1 MGHRA and CDR2 YSYEKL. The CDR3 is 14 amino acids. Here the CDR3 DNA reads TGCGCCAGCAGCCAAGAATCCGGGTCCGGGGAGCTGTTTTTT. Protein product: CASSQESGSGELFF.

This chain joins TRBV4-3 and TRBJ2-7; no clear D. The CDR3 covers 15 residues. Germline CDR1 LGHNA, CDR2 YSLEER. Trimming took off 0 bases at V and 2 bases at J, with 11 bases between the two ends. CDR3 coding DNA: TGCGCCAGCAGCCAAGATTGGAGCGTAACCTACGAGCAGTACTTC. This gives the protein CASSQDWSVTYEQYF.

The chain is built from TRBV19 and TRBJ1-2; 7 positions match TRBD1. This CDR3 is built from 13 residues. Germline CDR1 is LNHDA and CDR2 is SQIVND (reference sequence). J was trimmed by 4 bases and V by 4 bases; bases with no gene match: 3. The CDR3 region has the DNA TGTGCCAGTAGTAGGGGACAGCCCTATGGCTACACCTTC. It is translated as CASSRGQPYGYTF. The whole variable domain, filled in from reference TRBV19 and TRBJ1-2, reads DGGITQSPKYLFRKEGQNVTLSCEQNLNHDAMYWYRQDPGQGLRLIYYSQIVNDFQKGDIAEGYSVSREKKESFPLTVTSAQKNPTAFYLCASSRGQPYGYTFGSGTRLTVV.

The J gene is TRBJ2-2, the V gene TRBV7-8, with TRBD1 identical over 9 bases. V dropped 6 bases and J dropped 5; count of bases not matched to a gene: 19. The germline V gene encodes CDR1 SGHVS and CDR2 FQNEAQ. The CDR3 length is 19 residues. The CDR3 DNA reads as TGTGCCAGCAGTCTAGTTTGGGGCTCTCGGGACAGGGTTACCGGGGAGCTGTTTTTT. Its translation: CASSLVWGSRDRVTGELFF.

The V gene is TRBV28, the J gene TRBJ2-1; D possibly corresponds to TRBD1 (8 bases). Germline values: CDR1 MDHEN, CDR2 SYDVKM. V dropped 7 bases and J dropped 4 bases, with 20 bases sitting between them. The CDR3 length is 16 residues. As DNA, the CDR3 is TGTGCCAGCACCACTATCGGACAGGGACTATACAATGAGCAGTTCTTC. Translation gives CASTTIGQGLYNEQFF.

DNA for the CDR3: TGTGCCAGCAGCCAGGGTTCTGGGGCCAACGTCCTGACTTTC. This translates into CASSQGSGANVLTF. The chain links TRBV6-5 to TRBJ2-6; possibly TRBD1 for D (5 bases). CDR1 MNHEY and CDR2 SVGAGI come from the germline V gene. This CDR3 has 14 residues. V was trimmed by 6 bases and J by 1 base, leaving 7 bases between them.

The gene calls are TRBV28 and TRBJ2-7; a weak D match, TRBD2 (7 bases). Germline CDR1 and CDR2: MDHEN and SYDVKM. V dropped 2 bases and J dropped 3 bases, with 17 bases sitting between them. There are 16 residues in the CDR3. CDR3 amino acids: CASSLGGAQDYYEQYF. The CDR3 DNA sequence: TGTGCCAGCAGTTTAGGGGGGGCGCAGGATTACTACGAGCAGTACTTC.

This chain uses TRBV28 with TRBJ1-2, with 9 bases that match TRBD1. Trimming took 3 bases from V and 8 from J; bases not matched to a gene: 13. The CDR3 spans 16 residues. CDR1 and CDR2 (germline): MDHEN, SYDVKM. The CDR3: CASSLGGRTGDSGYTF. CDR3 sequence (DNA): TGTGCCAGCAGTTTGGGCGGGAGGACAGGGGATTCCGGCTACACCTTC.

This chain uses TRBV3-1 (or the pseudogene TRBV3-2) with TRBJ1-2; 9 bases line up with TRBD1. The CDR3 spans 14 residues. J was trimmed by 6 bases and V by 4 bases; bases with no gene match: 6. CDR1 and CDR2 (germline): LGHDT, YNNKEL (reference sequence). The CDR3 coding sequence is TGTGCCAGCAGCCGTACAGGGGGCGTAAATGGCTACACCTTC. It is translated as CASSRTGGVNGYTF.

This sequence joins TRBV5-1 and TRBJ2-1; perhaps TRBD2 as D (6 bases). The V gene's germline CDR1 is SGHRS and CDR2 YFSETQ. Trimming removed 0 bases at V and 5 bases at J, with 9 bases between. The CDR3 is 14 residues long. CDR3 bases: TGCGCCAGCAGCTTGGCTGGGGGGAACAATGAGCAGTTCTTC. As protein: CASSLAGGNNEQFF.

This clone was counted between two and nine times. The J gene is TRBJ2-7, the V gene TRBV7-3, with a possible D match to TRBD2 (5 bases). This CDR3 spans 13 amino acids. Germline lookup yields CDR1 SGHTA and CDR2 FQGTGA. The germline V and J ends were trimmed by 8 bases and 0 bases, with 11 bases remaining between them. The CDR3 DNA follows: TGTGCCAGCTCTCCTGAGGGCTCCTACGAGCAGTACTTC. Its protein is CASSPEGSYEQYF.